The text below deals with one T cell receptor beta chain. Here immunoSEQ multiplex PCR was the method, and the copy in TCRdb shows in-frame clones only, minus some. The sample has some 85,000 clones, roughly 84% seen once. The sample belongs to a study of OX40 agonist ivuxolimab in advanced cancers. Study summary: Patients' therapy was ivuxolimab, an antibody that acts as an agonist of OX40 (CD134). Each patient was given ivuxolimab into a vein every 2 weeks, at 0.01 to 10 mg/kg. Mean age around 60 years, range about 23 to 80; roughly 82% male. Two patients with cutaneous melanoma and one with hepatocellular carcinoma, three in total, showed partial responses.

Germline-derived CDR1 and CDR2 are SGHTA and FQGNSA. The CDR3 has 12 residues. The ends were cut back, 1 base at V and 6 bases at J, with 5 bases in the middle. The V gene is TRBV7-2, the J gene TRBJ2-3; D gene uncertain. The clonotype comes from an adult with an advanced solid tumor such as melanoma, head and neck, liver or kidney cancer. The sample in question was CD4+ or CD8+ T cells sorted from blood, obtained in a trial of the OX40 agonist ivuxolimab. The CDR3: CASSLEWDTQYF. As DNA, the CDR3 is TGTGCCAGCAGCTTAGAATGGGATACGCAGTATTTT. Variable domain in full (rest from reference TRBV7-2 and TRBJ2-3): GAGVSQSPSNKVTEKGKDVELRCDPISGHTALYWYRQSLGQGLEFLIYFQGNSAPDKSGLPSDRFSAERTGGSVSTLTIQRTQQEDSAVYLCASSLEWDTQYFGPGTRLTVL.